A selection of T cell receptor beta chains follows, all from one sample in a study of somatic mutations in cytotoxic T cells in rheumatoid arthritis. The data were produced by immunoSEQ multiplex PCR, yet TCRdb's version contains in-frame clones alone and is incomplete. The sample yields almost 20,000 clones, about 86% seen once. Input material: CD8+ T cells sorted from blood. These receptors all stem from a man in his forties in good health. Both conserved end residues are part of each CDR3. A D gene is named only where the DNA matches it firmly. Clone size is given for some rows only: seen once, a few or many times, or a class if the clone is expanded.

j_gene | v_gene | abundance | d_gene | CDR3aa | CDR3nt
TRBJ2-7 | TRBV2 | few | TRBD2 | CASSEATSGSREQYF | TGTGCCAGCAGTGAAGCTACTAGCGGGAGTAGGGAGCAGTACTTC
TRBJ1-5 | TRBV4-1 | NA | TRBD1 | CASSLSQGADQPQHF | TGCGCCAGCAGCCTGTCCCAGGGGGCAGATCAGCCCCAGCATTTT
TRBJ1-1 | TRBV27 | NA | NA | CASSLLGRAEAFF | TGTGCCAGCAGTTTACTGGGGCGGGCTGAAGCTTTCTTT
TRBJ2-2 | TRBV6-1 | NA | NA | CASSGEGRNTGELFF | TGTGCCAGCAGTGGTGAGGGAAGGAACACCGGGGAGCTGTTTTTT
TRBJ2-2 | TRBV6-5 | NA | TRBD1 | CASTDLTGGVGELFF | TGTGCCAGCACCGATTTGACAGGGGGGGTCGGGGAGCTGTTTTTT
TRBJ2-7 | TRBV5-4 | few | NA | CASSLAGAGYEQYF | TGTGCCAGCAGCTTGGCGGGAGCGGGTTACGAGCAGTACTTC
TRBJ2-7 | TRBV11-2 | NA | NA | CASSHSVADYEQYF | TGTGCCAGCAGCCACTCGGTTGCAGACTACGAGCAGTACTTC
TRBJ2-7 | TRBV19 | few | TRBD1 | CASSPGTGFEQYF | TGTGCCAGTAGTCCCGGGACAGGGTTTGAGCAGTACTTC
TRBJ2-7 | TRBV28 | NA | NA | CASSPHRGGNSYEQYF | TGTGCCAGCAGTCCACATCGCGGTGGGAACTCCTACGAGCAGTACTTC
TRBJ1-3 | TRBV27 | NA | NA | CASSQRFSGNTIYF | TGTGCCAGCAGTCAAAGATTCTCTGGAAACACCATATATTTT
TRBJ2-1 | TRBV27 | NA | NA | CASSYFSGSYNEQFF | TGTGCCAGCAGTTACTTTAGCGGCTCCTACAATGAGCAGTTCTTC
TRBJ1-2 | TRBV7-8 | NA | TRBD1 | CASSSYRDSRYGYTF | TGTGCCAGCAGCTCGTACCGGGACAGCCGATATGGCTACACCTTC
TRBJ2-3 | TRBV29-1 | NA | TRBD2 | CSVEVGGAVADTQYF | TGCAGCGTTGAGGTCGGGGGGGCGGTGGCAGATACGCAGTATTTT
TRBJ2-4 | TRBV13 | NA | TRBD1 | CASSPIGGAAIQYF | TGTGCCAGCAGCCCAATAGGGGGCGCGGCCATTCAGTACTTC
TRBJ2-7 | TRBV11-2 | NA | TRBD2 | CASSLEAAGFLYEQYF | TGTGCCAGCAGCTTAGAAGCAGCGGGGTTCTTGTACGAGCAGTACTTC
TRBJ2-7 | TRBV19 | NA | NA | CASSPRRVNEQYF | TGTGCCAGTAGCCCTCGCAGGGTGAACGAGCAGTACTTC
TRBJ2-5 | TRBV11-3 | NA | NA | CASSSLRDGIETQYF | TGTGCCAGCAGCTCCCTCCGGGATGGGATAGAGACCCAGTACTTC
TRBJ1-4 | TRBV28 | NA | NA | CASSLLGADEKLFF | TGTGCCAGCTCCCTCCTGGGGGCGGATGAAAAACTGTTTTTT
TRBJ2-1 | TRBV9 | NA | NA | CASSVVDSVSYNEQFF | TGTGCCAGCAGCGTAGTTGATAGCGTATCATACAATGAGCAGTTCTTC
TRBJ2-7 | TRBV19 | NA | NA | CASPPRPNPRDYEQYF | TGTGCCAGCCCGCCGAGGCCAAACCCAAGGGATTACGAGCAGTACTTC
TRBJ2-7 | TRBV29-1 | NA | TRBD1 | CSVEDPDRDYEQYF | TGCAGCGTTGAAGATCCTGACAGGGACTACGAGCAGTACTTC
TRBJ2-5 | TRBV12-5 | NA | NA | CASGLVWRGAETQYF | TGTGCTAGTGGTTTGGTATGGAGAGGGGCAGAGACCCAGTACTTC
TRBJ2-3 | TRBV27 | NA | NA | CASSLSGFPDTQYF | TGTGCCAGCAGTTTATCGGGGTTCCCAGATACGCAGTATTTT
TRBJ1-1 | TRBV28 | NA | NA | CASSFLIPGTAEANTEAFF | TGTGCCAGCAGTTTTTTGATCCCCGGGACCGCCGAGGCGAACACTGAAGCTTTCTTT
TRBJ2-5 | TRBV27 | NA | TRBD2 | CASSLGLAGDSRLKTQYF | TGTGCCAGCAGTTTAGGACTAGCGGGAGATTCTAGGTTGAAGACCCAGTACTTC
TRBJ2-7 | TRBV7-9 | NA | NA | CASSSRTETYEQYF | TGTGCCAGCAGCTCGCGGACCGAGACCTACGAGCAGTACTTC
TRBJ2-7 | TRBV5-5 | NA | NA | CASSSAGYEQYF | TGTGCCAGCAGCTCCGCCGGTTACGAGCAGTACTTC
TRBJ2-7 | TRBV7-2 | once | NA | CASTSTGLYYEQYF | TGTGCCAGCACCTCTACCGGGCTCTACTACGAGCAGTACTTC
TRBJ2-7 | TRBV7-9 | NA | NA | CASSIQGSTYEQYF | TGTGCCAGCAGCATACAGGGATCGACCTACGAGCAGTACTTC
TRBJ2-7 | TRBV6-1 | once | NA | CASIGRETYEQYF | TGTGCCAGCATAGGCAGGGAGACTTACGAGCAGTACTTC
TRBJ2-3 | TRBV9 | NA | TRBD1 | CASSRYRGDTDTQYF | TGTGCCAGCAGCAGATACAGGGGGGACACAGATACGCAGTATTTT
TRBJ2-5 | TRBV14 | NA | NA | CASSQGVRETQYF | TGTGCCAGCAGCCAAGGCGTCAGAGAGACCCAGTACTTC